This T cell receptor (beta chain) was profiled in a study of beta chain features in type 1 diabetes. The germline V and J ends were trimmed by 4 bases and 3 bases, with 13 bases remaining between them. In germline, CDR1 is LGHNA, CDR2 YNFKEQ. The CDR3 runs 16 residues. Study outcomes and limitations: Significant though moderate, a shortening of TCRB CDR3s appeared in all four CD4+ subsets of Type 1 diabetes patients. cDNA sequencing could over-represent cells with high TCR expression. Any HLA effect on TCRB rearrangement was left unresolved by small sub-analyses.

To note about this clone: Its target is not known.

Every bit of the isolated RNA underwent reverse transcription, so sequencing read expressed TCRB transcripts. An average roughly 3.6 million reads came from naive, central memory and regulatory T cell samples. Some clones are missing from TCRdb's copy, which holds only in-frame ones; the method was immunoSEQ multiplex PCR. The data show around 710,000 clones, with approximately 13% seen just once and 0.095% to 0.15% held by the top ten. Sequencing input: naive CD4+ T cells from blood. The sequence came from a man under 40 with type 1 diabetes. This chain links TRBV4-2 with TRBJ1-6; D possibly corresponds to TRBD1 (5 bases). CDR3 residues: CASSLDRGNYNSPLHF. CDR3 nucleotide sequence: TGTGCCAGCAGCCTGGATCGGGGGAACTATAATTCACCCCTCCACTTT.